Below, 30 T cell receptor beta chains from the same sample are listed, as sequenced in a study of beta chain features in type 1 diabetes. Overall study results and limits: Researchers report that Type 1 diabetes patients had moderately but significantly shorter TCRB CDR3s across all four CD4+ subsets.

Isolated RNA was reverse transcribed in full, so expressed TCRB transcripts were sequenced. Sequencing used immunoSEQ multiplex PCR; TCRdb keeps in-frame clones, though not all of them. The table shows about 240,000 clones, with roughly 14% occurring only once. These TCRs are of unknown antigen specificity. Sequenced: naive CD4+ T cells from blood. The receptors stem from a man younger than 45 with type 1 diabetes.

The CDR3, as DNA: TGTGCCAGCAGGGGACTAGCGGGGGGCGTGAAGGAGACCCAGTACTTC. Its protein product is CASRGLAGGVKETQYF. The rearrangement links TRBV2 to TRBJ2-5, with TRBD2 identical over 15 bases. Per the germline V gene, CDR1 is SNHLY and CDR2 is FYNNEI. With 6 bases clipped from V and 5 bases from J, the junction kept 7 bases outside the gene matches. The CDR3 has 16 residues.

The chain employs TRBV29-1 and TRBJ1-1; 10 bases agree with TRBD1. V shed 0 bases and J 4 bases; nucleotides not matched to a gene: 8. Germline assignment: CDR1 SQVTM and CDR2 ANQGSEA. CDR3 length: 16 amino acids. In nucleotides, the CDR3 is TGCAGCGTTGAAGAAGGGACAGGGGTTTCGGGCACTGAAGCTTTCTTT. As protein: CSVEEGTGVSGTEAFF.

The genes are TRBV18 and TRBJ2-7; D gene unclear. This CDR3 is built from 16 residues. Trimming stripped 3 bases from V and 0 bases from J, with 15 bases between. The germline CDR1 and CDR2 sequences are KGHSH and LQKENI. The CDR3 protein is CASSPAAPGISYEQYF. The CDR3 DNA is TGTGCCAGCTCACCCGCGGCACCCGGCATCTCCTACGAGCAGTACTTC. Complete variable domain (other parts from reference TRBV18 and TRBJ2-7): NAGVMQNPRHLVRRRGQEARLRCSPMKGHSHVYWYRQLPEEGLKFMVYLQKENIIDESGMPKERFSAEFPKEGPSILRIQQVVRGDSAAYFCASSPAAPGISYEQYFGPGTRLTVT.

The J gene is TRBJ2-5, the V gene TRBV30, with a possible D match to TRBD2 (6 bases). The germline gives CDR1 GTSNPN, CDR2 SVGIG (reference sequence). V was trimmed by 5 bases and J by 1 base, leaving 8 bases between them. The CDR3 has 12 residues. The DNA for the CDR3 is TGTGCCTGGGGGGGGACCCAAGAGACCCAGTACTTC. Protein sequence: CAWGGTQETQYF.

V gene TRBV18 combines with J gene TRBJ1-1; no clear D gene. The germline V and J ends were trimmed by 8 bases and 0 bases, with 10 bases remaining between them. Germline CDR1 is KGHSH and CDR2 is LQKENI. This CDR3 is built from 13 residues. The CDR3 region has the DNA TGTGCCAGCCAAACTACCATGAACACTGAAGCTTTCTTT. Translating gives CASQTTMNTEAFF. Using reference TRBV18 and TRBJ1-1 for the parts outside the CDR3, the full variable domain is NAGVMQNPRHLVRRRGQEARLRCSPMKGHSHVYWYRQLPEEGLKFMVYLQKENIIDESGMPKERFSAEFPKEGPSILRIQQVVRGDSAAYFCASQTTMNTEAFFGQGTRLTVV.

In its sample, this clone was seen a few times. V is TRBV6-1 and J is TRBJ1-1, with D possibly TRBD1 on 5 matching bases. The CDR3 loop spans 13 amino acids. Trimming shortened V by 8 bases and J by 3 bases, and 13 bases separated the two germline ends. The V gene's germline CDR1 is MNHNS and CDR2 SASEGT. The CDR3 is CASAAARDTEAFF. The CDR3, as DNA: TGTGCCAGCGCCGCGGCCAGGGACACTGAAGCTTTCTTT.

A few counts support this clone. This chain links TRBV15 with TRBJ1-1, with unresolved D. The CDR3 length is 15 residues. CDR1 is LNHNV and CDR2 is YYDKDF in the germline V gene (reference sequence). V dropped 0 bases and J dropped 1 base, with 9 bases sitting between them. CDR3 amino acids: CATSRDFPSNTEAFF. In DNA, the CDR3 is TGTGCCACCAGCAGAGATTTTCCCTCGAACACTGAAGCTTTCTTT.

The table lists this clone with a few counts. The J gene is TRBJ2-1, the V gene TRBV5-1, with D perhaps matching TRBD2 (5 bases). Per germline, CDR1 SGHRS and CDR2 YFSETQ. CDR3 length: 15 amino acids. Trimming cost V 4 bases and J 3 bases, with 14 bases left between them. In DNA form, the CDR3 reads TGCGCCAGCAGCCCCGGAGAGGGCAACTACAATGAGCAGTTCTTC. Protein product: CASSPGEGNYNEQFF.

This clone has only a few counts. DNA of the CDR3: TGTGCCAGCAGCTCCGGGACACCCTTAGGAGAGACCCAGTACTTC. Its protein product is CASSSGTPLGETQYF. This chain uses TRBV7-8 with TRBJ2-5; TRBD1 might be the D (6 bases). The V end lost 4 bases, the J end lost 4 bases, and 16 bases lay between the germline ends. The CDR3 sequence is 15 residues long. Germline V gives CDR1 SGHVS, CDR2 FQNEAQ.

In this sample, this clone turned up a few times. The V call is TRBV30, the J call TRBJ2-7; 7 nucleotides match TRBD1. Germline CDR1 is GTSNPN and CDR2 is SVGIG (reference sequence). Trimming took 6 bases from V and 6 from J; bases not matched to a gene: 8. The CDR3 sequence is 12 residues long. CDR3 residues: CACSAQGPEQYF. Written as DNA, the CDR3 is TGTGCCTGCTCAGCACAGGGGCCCGAGCAGTACTTC.

V is TRBV14 and J is TRBJ1-2; D unclear. V was pared by 1 base and J by 7 bases, with 10 bases between. CDR1 and CDR2 from the germline V gene are SGHDN and FVKESK. CDR3 length equals 13 residues. CDR3 loop: CASSQVLDGGYTF. In DNA form, the CDR3 reads TGTGCCAGCAGCCAAGTTTTAGATGGTGGCTACACCTTC.

The DNA for the CDR3 is TGTGCCAGCAGCGTAGACGCCAGCGGGGGGCTCTCCTACAATGAGCAGTTCTTC. This codes for CASSVDASGGLSYNEQFF. The rearrangement links TRBV9 to TRBJ2-1; 9 bases are a match to TRBD2. The CDR3 is 18 residues long. Trimming removed 0 bases from V and 0 bases from J; junction bases left unmatched: 7. Germline-derived CDR1 and CDR2 are SGDLS and YYNGEE.

This clone appeared a few times. The chain is built from TRBV7-9 and TRBJ1-1; a weak D match, TRBD1 (6 bases). Germline V gene data show CDR1 as SEHNR and CDR2 as FQNEAQ (reference sequence). The CDR3 runs 15 residues. Trimming pared 6 bases from V and 0 bases from J, leaving 14 bases between. The CDR3, as DNA: TGTGCCAGCAGGGAGCCGGGACAAGTGAACACTGAAGCTTTCTTT. The encoded protein is CASREPGQVNTEAFF.

This rearrangement joins TRBV29-1 to TRBJ1-2; 8 bases align to TRBD1. Losses at the gene ends were 5 bases for V and 3 bases for J; bases not matched to a gene: 2. The CDR3 has 12 amino acids. CDR1 and CDR2 (germline): SQVTM, ANQGSEA. This CDR3 reads CSVTGGDYGYTF. The CDR3 DNA reads TGCAGCGTTACAGGGGGGGACTATGGCTACACCTTC.

The table lists this clone with a few counts. This chain uses TRBV4-1 with TRBJ2-2; 12 bases line up with TRBD2. This CDR3 has 17 residues. The V segment lost 1 base and the J segment 9 bases; nucleotides outside the gene matches: 9. Germline V gives CDR1 MGHRA, CDR2 YSYEKL. The CDR3 region is CASSQAPLAGGPRELFF. CDR3 nucleotide sequence: TGCGCCAGCAGCCAAGCCCCGCTAGCGGGAGGGCCCCGGGAGCTGTTTTTT.

The gene calls are TRBV7-6 and TRBJ2-7, with 7 bases that match TRBD2. The J segment lost 3 bases and the V segment lost 2 bases, leaving 7 bases of the junction unmatched. Germline V lookup: CDR1 SGHVS, CDR2 FNYEAQ. This CDR3 is built from 15 residues. For the CDR3, the DNA is TGTGCCAGCAGCTTAAGGGGCGGGAGTAACTACGAGCAGTACTTC. Its translation: CASSLRGGSNYEQYF.

V usage is TRBV5-4 and J usage is TRBJ1-4; weak D call: TRBD1 (5 bases). V was trimmed by 1 base and J by 8 bases, leaving 18 bases between them. CDR3 length: 16 amino acids. Germline assignment: CDR1 SGHNT and CDR2 YYREEE (reference sequence). CDR3 residues: CASSLMSGAREEKLFF. The CDR3 nucleotides are TGTGCCAGCAGCTTGATGAGCGGGGCGAGAGAGGAAAAACTGTTTTTT.

This clone was found a few times. This chain joins TRBV28 and TRBJ2-5, with TRBD2 matching 10 bases. V trimming: 5 bases; J trimming: 7 bases; junction bases outside the gene matches: 7. The CDR3 covers 14 residues. The V gene's germline CDR1 is MDHEN and CDR2 SYDVKM. CDR3 sequence (DNA): TGTGCCAGCAGTCCGGCGGTAGCGGGGGGGACCCAGTACTTC. Translating it yields CASSPAVAGGTQYF.

This clone was seen a handful of times. J is TRBJ2-5 and V is TRBV10-3; 7 nucleotides agree with TRBD2. This CDR3 region has 14 residues. Germline V gene sequence: CDR1 ENHRY, CDR2 SYGVKD. The trim removed 6 bases at V and 2 bases at J, leaving 6 bases unmatched. In DNA form, the CDR3 reads TGTGCCATCAGCCATGGGGGGGGTCAAGAGACCCAGTACTTC. This sequence encodes CAISHGGGQETQYF.

This clone was detected a few times. Distinct nucleotide sequences in the sample also encode this CDR3. The rearrangement joins TRBV9 to TRBJ2-7, with 9 bases matching TRBD2. Germline V lookup: CDR1 SGDLS, CDR2 YYNGEE. V lost 4 bases to trimming and J lost 3 bases; unmatched junction nucleotides: 5. The CDR3 has 14 amino acids. The CDR3 loop reads CASSSGLAGYEQYF. CDR3 nucleotide sequence: TGTGCCAGCAGCTCGGGACTAGCAGGCTACGAGCAGTACTTC. Supplemented by reference TRBV9 and TRBJ2-7, the full variable domain reads DSGVTQTPKHLITATGQRVTLRCSPRSGDLSVYWYQQSLDQGLQFLIQYYNGEERAKGNILERFSAQQFPDLHSELNLSSLELGDSALYFCASSSGLAGYEQYFGPGTRLTVT.

This clone was counted a few times. V usage is TRBV29-1 and J usage is TRBJ1-1, with 8 bases lining up with TRBD1. The CDR3 length is 10 residues. CDR1 is SQVTM and CDR2 is ANQGSEA in the germline V gene. J gave up 8 bases and V 7 bases, and 3 bases lay outside the gene matches. The CDR3 DNA follows: TGCAGCGCTGGGACAGGCGAAGCTTTCTTT. The encoded protein is CSAGTGEAFF.

The chain is built from TRBV29-1 and TRBJ1-1; tentatively, D is TRBD1 (5 bases). Trimming cost V 6 bases and J 3 bases, with 14 bases left between them. The CDR3 covers 13 residues. CDR1 is SQVTM and CDR2 is ANQGSEA in the germline V gene. The CDR3 DNA reads as TGCAGCGTCAAGACAGTTATCGACACTGAAGCTTTCTTT. It is translated as CSVKTVIDTEAFF.

The J gene is TRBJ1-5, the V gene TRBV10-3; TRBD1 matches at 8 bases. V shed 3 bases and J 6 bases; nucleotides not matched to a gene: 4. CDR3 length: 14 amino acids. Germline V gives CDR1 ENHRY, CDR2 SYGVKD. The CDR3 sequence is CAISDQGAGQPQHF. The CDR3 DNA follows: TGTGCCATCAGTGACCAGGGGGCGGGTCAGCCCCAGCATTTT.

The chain combines TRBV11-1 with TRBJ2-3, with a weak D call TRBD1 (5 bases). Trimming removed 0 bases at V and 6 bases at J, with 7 bases between. Per germline, CDR1 SGHAT and CDR2 FQDESV (reference sequence). The CDR3 spans 13 residues. DNA of the CDR3: TGTGCCAGCAGCTTAGCAGGGGCGGATACGCAGTATTTT. Amino acid sequence: CASSLAGADTQYF.

CDR3 amino acids: CASSRDRVLEETQYF. For the CDR3, the DNA is TGTGCCAGCAGCCGCGACAGGGTTCTTGAAGAGACCCAGTACTTC. The chain carries TRBV14 and TRBJ2-5, with 7 bases matching TRBD1. This CDR3 comprises 15 residues. Germline CDR1 reads SGHDN; CDR2 reads FVKESK. V lost 4 bases and J lost 3; bases outside the gene matches: 8.

This clone has more than one count but fewer than ten. The chain recombines TRBV5-1 with TRBJ2-6; D might be TRBD2 (5 bases). Trimming pared 2 bases from V and 0 bases from J, leaving 12 bases between. The CDR3 loop spans 17 amino acids. Germline loops: CDR1 SGHRS, CDR2 YFSETQ. The CDR3 DNA reads as TGCGCCAGCAGCTTAAGCGGTGCGGGCTCTGGGGCCAACGTCCTGACTTTC. Amino acids: CASSLSGAGSGANVLTF.

The rearrangement joins TRBV7-6 to TRBJ1-1, with 10 nucleotides matching TRBD1. The CDR3 contains 14 residues. Germline loops: CDR1 SGHVS, CDR2 FNYEAQ. J lost 4 bases, V lost 5 bases, and 4 bases had no gene match. CDR3 sequence (DNA): TGTGCCAGCAGCCCCGGGACAGGGGCCACTGAAGCTTTCTTT. Encoded protein: CASSPGTGATEAFF.

This clone appeared a few times. The chain links TRBV5-1 to TRBJ2-1; D gene uncertain. V gave up 3 bases and J gave up 4 bases, with 8 bases separating them. Germline loops: CDR1 SGHRS, CDR2 YFSETQ. The CDR3 covers 13 residues. For the CDR3, the DNA is TGCGCCAGCAGCTACGAGCAATACAATGAGCAGTTCTTC. It codes for CASSYEQYNEQFF. The variable domain in full, with the rest retrieved from reference TRBV5-1 and TRBJ2-1, is KAGVTQTPRYLIKTRGQQVTLSCSPISGHRSVSWYQQTPGQGLQFLFEYFSETQRNKGNFPGRFSGRQFSNSRSEMNVSTLELGDSALYLCASSYEQYNEQFFGPGTRLTVL.

This clone has a handful of counts. The chain recombines TRBV6-5 with TRBJ2-5; TRBD2 agrees at 7 bases. CDR3 size: 14 residues. Germline trimming cut 6 bases from V and 7 bases from J; bases unmatched to any gene: 11. Germline CDR1 reads MNHEY; CDR2 reads SVGAGI. The CDR3 coding sequence is TGTGCCAGCAGCCGAACCTCTAGCGGCGGGACCCAGTACTTC. The encoded protein is CASSRTSSGGTQYF.

V usage is TRBV19 and J usage is TRBJ1-1; D is undetermined. Trimming removed 9 bases at V and 8 bases at J, with 13 bases between. The length of the CDR3 is 11 residues. CDR1 is LNHDA and CDR2 is SQIVND in the germline V gene (reference sequence). CDR3 nucleotide sequence: TGTGCCAGCCAACGGCAGGCGGAAGCTTTCTTT. This codes for CASQRQAEAFF.